The entry below gives a single T cell receptor beta chain sequence along with its context. Its target is unknown. The source of the sample is a study of OX40 agonist ivuxolimab in advanced cancers. The overall study: Patients in the trial were receiving intravenous ivuxolimab every 2 weeks, at doses of 0.01 to 10 mg/kg. 40% to 50% of patients had received prior checkpoint inhibitor therapy. Notes on the study in general: In CD8+ T cells, expanded clones were on average more numerous than in CD4+.

This CDR3 is 15 amino acids long. V shed 4 bases, J shed 6 bases, and the junction held 5 bases outside the gene matches. CDR1 SGHAT and CDR2 FQNNGV come from the germline V gene. Data came from immunoSEQ multiplex PCR; TCRdb stores just in-frame clones and leaves some out. This sample carries roughly 91,000 clones, about 96% of them seen once, and the ten largest clones take roughly 2.1%. The origin of this receptor is an adult with an advanced solid tumor such as melanoma, head and neck, liver or kidney cancer. The genes are TRBV11-2 and TRBJ2-3; 12 nucleotides align to TRBD2. This material consisted of CD4+ or CD8+ T cells sorted from blood, taken in a trial of the OX40 agonist ivuxolimab. The CDR3 region has the DNA TGTGCCAGCAGCTCTAGCGGGGGGGCCCCTGATACGCAGTATTTT. It translates to CASSSSGGAPDTQYF.